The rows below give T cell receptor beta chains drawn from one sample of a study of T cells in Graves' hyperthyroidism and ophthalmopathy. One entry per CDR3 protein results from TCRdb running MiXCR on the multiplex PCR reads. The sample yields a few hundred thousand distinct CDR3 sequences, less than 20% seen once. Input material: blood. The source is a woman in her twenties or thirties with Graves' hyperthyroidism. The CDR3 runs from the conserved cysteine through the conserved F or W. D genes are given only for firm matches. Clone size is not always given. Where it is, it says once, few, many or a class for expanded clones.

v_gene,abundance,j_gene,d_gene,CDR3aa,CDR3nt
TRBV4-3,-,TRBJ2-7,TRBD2,CASSTGLAANYEQYF,TGCGCCAGCAGCACTGGACTAGCGGCAAATTACGAGCAGTACTTC
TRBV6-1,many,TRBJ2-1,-,CASSEAAGEGNEQFF,TGTGCCAGCAGTGAAGCGGCAGGCGAGGGCAATGAGCAGTTCTTC
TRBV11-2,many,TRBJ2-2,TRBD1,CASSLVKLGGPGELFF,TGTGCCAGCAGCTTAGTGAAATTAGGGGGCCCCGGGGAGCTGTTTTTT
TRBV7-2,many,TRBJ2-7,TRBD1,CASSWTGGTGEQYF,TGTGCCAGCAGCTGGACAGGGGGCACGGGCGAGCAGTACTTC
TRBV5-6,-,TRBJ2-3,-,CASSFNRVAPLRTDTQYF,TGTGCCAGCAGCTTTAATAGAGTAGCACCTCTTCGCACAGATACGCAGTATTTT
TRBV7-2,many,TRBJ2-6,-,CASSPKGHNGGANVLTF,TGTGCCAGCAGCCCAAAAGGACACAACGGGGGGGCCAACGTCCTGACTTTC
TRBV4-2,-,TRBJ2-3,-,CASSQVTRNNPDSTDTQYF,TGTGCCAGCAGCCAAGTAACCCGGAACAACCCGGACAGCACAGATACGCAGTATTTT
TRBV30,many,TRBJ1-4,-,CAWRPQGHTEKLFF,TGTGCCTGGAGGCCTCAGGGTCATACTGAAAAACTGTTTTTT
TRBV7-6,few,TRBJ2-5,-,CASSSEQGKETQYF,TGTGCCAGCAGCTCCGAACAGGGAAAAGAGACCCAGTACTTC
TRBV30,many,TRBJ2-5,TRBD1,CAWNKQGGQETQYF,TGTGCCTGGAACAAACAGGGGGGTCAAGAGACCCAGTACTTC
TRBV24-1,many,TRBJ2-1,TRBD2,CATSSLRAGEGGNEQFF,TGTGCCACCAGTAGTCTCAGGGCGGGAGAAGGTGGGAATGAGCAGTTCTTC
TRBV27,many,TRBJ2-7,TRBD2,CASKGTFRTSGPPMNYEQYF,TGTGCCAGCAAGGGTACCTTCAGGACTAGCGGTCCACCAATGAACTACGAGCAGTACTTC
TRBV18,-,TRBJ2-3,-,CASSPPIGQYTDTQYF,TGTGCCAGCTCACCACCCATTGGACAGTACACAGATACGCAGTATTTT
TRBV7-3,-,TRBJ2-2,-,CASSPLTGNTGELFF,TGTGCCAGCAGCCCCCTGACGGGGAACACCGGGGAGCTGTTTTTT
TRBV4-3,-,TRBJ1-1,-,CASSLDTGTAFF,TGCGCCAGCAGCCTTGATACAGGGACTGCTTTCTTT
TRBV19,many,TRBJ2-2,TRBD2,CASSRTSGGNTGELFF,TGTGCCAGTAGTCGGACTAGCGGGGGGAACACCGGGGAGCTGTTTTTT
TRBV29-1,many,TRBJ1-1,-,CSVMGIGAFF,TGCAGCGTTATGGGTATCGGAGCTTTCTTT
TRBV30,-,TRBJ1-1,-,CAWSGGPGLNTEAFF,TGTGCCTGGAGTGGGGGGCCCGGACTGAACACTGAAGCTTTCTTT
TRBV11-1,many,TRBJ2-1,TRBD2,CASSSGGTSGRRGTYNEQFF,TGTGCCAGCAGCTCAGGGGGCACTAGCGGGAGGAGGGGTACCTACAATGAGCAGTTCTTC
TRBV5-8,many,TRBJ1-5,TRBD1,CASRSTGELSNQPQHF,TGTGCCAGCAGATCAACAGGGGAACTTAGCAATCAGCCCCAGCATTTT
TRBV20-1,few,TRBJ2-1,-,CSARDEETNEQFF,TGCAGTGCTAGAGATGAGGAGACCAATGAGCAGTTCTTC
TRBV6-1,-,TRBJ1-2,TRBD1,CASSGQGLDTF,TGTGCCAGCAGCGGACAGGGGTTAGACACCTTC
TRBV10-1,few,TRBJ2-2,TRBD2,CASSGIAGADGELFF,TGCGCCAGCAGTGGGATAGCGGGAGCCGACGGGGAGCTGTTTTTT
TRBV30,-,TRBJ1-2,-,CAWSKLGDFSYGYTF,TGTGCCTGGAGTAAACTCGGGGATTTTAGCTATGGCTACACCTTC
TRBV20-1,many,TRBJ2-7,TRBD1,CSARDDDRGWHEQYF,TGCAGTGCTAGAGATGATGACAGGGGGTGGCACGAGCAGTACTTC
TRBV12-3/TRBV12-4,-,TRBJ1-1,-,CASSSAPLQAFF,TGTGCCAGCAGTTCCGCCCCACTCCAAGCTTTCTTT
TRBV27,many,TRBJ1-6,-,CASSLDENNSPLHF,TGTGCCAGCAGTTTAGACGAAAATAATTCACCCCTCCACTTT
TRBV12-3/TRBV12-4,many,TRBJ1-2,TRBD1,CASREQGTGDYGYTF,TGTGCCAGCAGAGAACAGGGGACTGGCGACTATGGCTACACCTTC
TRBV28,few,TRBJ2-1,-,CASSIKINNEQFF,TGTGCCAGCAGTATAAAGATAAACAATGAGCAGTTCTTC
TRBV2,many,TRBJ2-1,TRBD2,CASGLAGIDEQFF,TGTGCCAGTGGACTAGCGGGAATCGATGAGCAGTTCTTC
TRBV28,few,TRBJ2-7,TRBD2,CASSFLASGSPYEQHF,TGTGCCAGCAGTTTTCTGGCTAGCGGGAGCCCCTACGAGCAGCACTTC
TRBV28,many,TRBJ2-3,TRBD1,CASSPGQGAGDTQYF,TGTGCCAGCAGTCCGGGACAGGGGGCCGGAGATACGCAGTATTTT
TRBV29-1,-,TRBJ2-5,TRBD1,CSVEGDRGQETQYF,TGCAGCGTTGAGGGGGACAGGGGGCAGGAGACCCAGTACTTC
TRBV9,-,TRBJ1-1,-,CASSVERNTEAFF,TGTGCCAGCAGCGTCGAAAGGAACACTGAAGCTTTCTTT
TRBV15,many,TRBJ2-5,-,CATSRDSWTETQYF,TGTGCCACCAGCAGAGATTCGTGGACGGAGACCCAGTACTTC
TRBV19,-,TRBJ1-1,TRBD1,CASKGYRGVTEAFF,TGTGCCAGTAAGGGATACAGGGGGGTCACTGAAGCTTTCTTT
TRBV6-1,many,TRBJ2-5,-,CASSKTGEGETQYF,TGTGCCAGCAGTAAGACAGGGGAGGGCGAGACCCAGTACTTC
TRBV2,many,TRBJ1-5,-,CASSPPDQPRHF,TGTGCCAGCAGTCCCCCTGATCAGCCCCGGCATTTT
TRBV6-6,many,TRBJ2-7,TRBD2,CASSYSVVSGTIGYEQYF,TGTGCCAGCAGTTACTCCGTGGTAAGCGGGACTATCGGCTACGAGCAGTACTTC
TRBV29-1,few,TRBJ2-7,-,CSVSPRGPSSYEQYF,TGCAGCGTGTCGCCGCGGGGGCCCTCCTCCTACGAGCAGTACTTC
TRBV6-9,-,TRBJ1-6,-,CASSYPRPNSPLHF,TGTGCCAGCAGTTACCCACGGCCGAATTCACCCCTCCACTTT
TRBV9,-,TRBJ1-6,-,CASSVAQRPVANSPLHF,TGTGCCAGCAGCGTAGCGCAGCGTCCAGTCGCCAATTCACCCCTCCACTTT
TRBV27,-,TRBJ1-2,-,CASSLSWANYGYTF,TGTGCCAGCAGTTTATCCTGGGCAAACTATGGCTACACCTTC
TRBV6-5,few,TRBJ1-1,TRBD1,CASSYRQGDTEAFF,TGTGCCAGCAGTTACAGGCAGGGGGACACTGAAGCTTTCTTT